The 30 T cell receptor beta chains below come from one sample, sequenced in a study of response to subunit inactivated influenza vaccine. TCRdb analysed the RT-PCR reads with MiXCR anew, one entry per CDR3 protein. The table has around 570,000 distinct CDR3 sequences, approximately 7.7% seen once. Sequenced here: PBMCs from blood, sampled about 23 months after vaccination. The receptors here all came from a man between 50 and 69 years old who received an inactivated influenza vaccine.

The table lists this clonotype with many counts. V and J are TRBV12-3 or TRBV12-4 and TRBJ1-4, with D unclear. Between the trimmed V and J ends, which lost 4 bases and 3 bases, there was a span of 3 bases. The CDR3 runs 12 residues. As DNA, the CDR3 is TGTGCCAGCAGTTGGTCTAATGAAAAACTGTTTTTT. Translated, it gives CASSWSNEKLFF.

V gene TRBV20-1 combines with J gene TRBJ1-4; no firm D call. In germline, CDR1 is DFQATT, CDR2 SNEGSKA (reference sequence). The length of the CDR3 is 16 residues. V was trimmed by 1 base and J by 4 bases, leaving 16 bases between them. The CDR3 region is CSARGYIGNINEKLFF. For the CDR3, the DNA is TGCAGTGCTAGAGGATATATCGGGAACATTAATGAAAAACTGTTTTTT.

This clonotype was observed at least ten times. The gene calls are TRBV21-1 and TRBJ2-7. TRBV21-1 is assigned pseudogene status. The CDR3 has 10 residues. The CDR3 here is CASSIYEQYF. The CDR3, as DNA: TGTGCCAGCAGTATTTACGAGCAGTACTTC.

A note on this clonotype: A read error may account for a junction end that differs from germline. The DNA of the CDR3 is TGTGCCAGCAGTGGGACTAGCGGCACCGGGGCGCTGTTTTTT. This codes for CASSGTSGTGALFF. This rearrangement joins TRBV6-4 to TRBJ2-2; 10 bases are a match to TRBD2. The CDR3 contains 14 residues. Germline V lookup: CDR1 MRHNA, CDR2 SNTAGT.

This clonotype showed up many times. The rearrangement links TRBV29-1 to TRBJ1-4; D is ambiguous. V was cut by 7 bases and J by 5 bases, with 17 bases left in between. The CDR3 length is 14 residues. Per germline, CDR1 SQVTM and CDR2 ANQGSEA. The CDR3 protein is CSASDSGKNEKLFF. The CDR3 DNA reads as TGCAGCGCAAGCGATTCCGGGAAAAATGAAAAACTGTTTTTT.

J is TRBJ2-3 and V is TRBV15; D assignment may be TRBD1 or TRBD2 (5 bases each). The CDR3 spans 16 residues. The germline V gene has CDR1 LNHNV and CDR2 YYDKDF (reference sequence). Trimming pared 2 bases from V and 8 bases from J, leaving 20 bases between. CDR3 amino acids: CATSRFPVRTGTTQYF. The DNA for the CDR3 is TGTGCCACCAGCAGATTTCCAGTTCGGACGGGGACTACGCAGTATTTT.

This clonotype came up once. The V and J genes are TRBV6-1 and TRBJ2-7; 9 bases agree with TRBD1. Per germline, CDR1 MNHNS and CDR2 SASEGT. Losses at the gene ends were 11 bases for V and 6 bases for J; bases not matched to a gene: 11. The CDR3 runs to 13 residues. The CDR3 DNA reads as TGTGCCGTCTCCGGGACAGGGCGTCTCGAGCAGTACTTC. Protein: CAVSGTGRLEQYF.

This clonotype was seen repeatedly, ten times or more. The V gene is TRBV5-1, the J gene TRBJ2-2, with D uncertain. Deletions cut 2 bases from V and 0 bases from J, with 8 bases between. This CDR3 spans 15 amino acids. The germline gives CDR1 SGHRS, CDR2 YFSETQ. CDR3 DNA sequence: TGCGCCAGCAGCTTAATAAGTTCGAACACCGGGGAGCTGTTTTTT. It is translated as CASSLISSNTGELFF.

V is TRBV28 and J is TRBJ2-3; 7 nucleotides line up with TRBD2. The V gene's germline CDR1 is MDHEN and CDR2 SYDVKM. The CDR3 spans 14 residues. V dropped 7 bases and J dropped 3; count of bases not matched to a gene: 7. The CDR3 loop reads CASNPGLQTDTQYF. The CDR3 nucleotides read TGTGCCAGCAACCCGGGACTACAGACAGATACGCAGTATTTT.

This clonotype was found a few times. V is TRBV12-3 or TRBV12-4 and J is TRBJ2-2; D is uncertain. This CDR3 contains 13 residues. The germline V and J ends were trimmed by 4 bases and 8 bases, with 11 bases remaining between them. Written as DNA, the CDR3 is TGTGCCAGCAGTTGGCTGGTTACGGGGGAGCTGTTTTTT. Translation gives CASSWLVTGELFF.

J is TRBJ2-3 and V is TRBV28; 7 nucleotides agree with TRBD2. Trimming at V came to 5 bases and at J to 3 bases, leaving 17 bases not matched to a gene. This CDR3 contains 18 residues. From germline, CDR1 is MDHEN and CDR2 SYDVKM. The CDR3 protein is CASSPPPLRGSRTDTQYF. The CDR3 DNA reads TGTGCCAGCAGTCCCCCCCCTTTGCGCGGGAGCCGGACAGATACGCAGTATTTT.

The chain has TRBV5-1 and TRBJ1-1; 8 nucleotides agree with TRBD1. CDR1 and CDR2 from the germline V gene are SGHRS and YFSETQ. The junction had 8 bases not matched to a gene; V was cut back by 5 bases and J by 5 bases. CDR3 size: 14 residues. The chain's CDR3 is CASRRQGLDTEAFF. Here the CDR3 DNA reads TGCGCCAGCAGAAGACAGGGGCTGGATACTGAAGCTTTCTTT.

The genes are TRBV4-3 and TRBJ2-3, with 16 nucleotides matching TRBD2. Germline lookup yields CDR1 LGHNA and CDR2 YSLEER. The CDR3 length is 20 residues. The V gene end was trimmed by 1 base and the J gene end by 2 bases; junction bases not matched to a gene: 9. The CDR3 nucleotides are TGCGCCAGCAGCCAAGCCTTAGGGACTAGCGGGAGGGCCATCACAGATACGCAGTATTTT. Translating gives CASSQALGTSGRAITDTQYF.

In its sample, this clonotype was seen a few times. The rearrangement links TRBV10-3 to TRBJ2-3; D is possibly TRBD1 (6 bases). This CDR3 region has 14 residues. Trimming took 8 bases from V and 3 from J, leaving 15 bases between them. Germline V gene sequence: CDR1 ENHRY, CDR2 SYGVKD. The chain's CDR3 is CAIGTSWSTDTQYF. CDR3 coding DNA: TGTGCCATCGGGACATCCTGGAGTACAGATACGCAGTATTTT.

V is TRBV6-2 or TRBV6-3 and J is TRBJ1-1, with D possibly matching TRBD1 (5 bases). Germline CDR1 is MNHEY and CDR2 is SVGEGT. CDR3 size: 15 residues. V was shortened by 5 bases and J by 1 base, with 14 bases between the two germline ends. The CDR3 DNA reads as TGTGCCAGCAGTCGCTCCGGGACGGGGAACACTGAAGCTTTCTTT. Translated: CASSRSGTGNTEAFF.

The V and J genes are TRBV6-2 or TRBV6-3 and TRBJ2-4; 8 bases agree with TRBD1. CDR3 size: 16 residues. Germline V gene data show CDR1 as MNHEY and CDR2 as SVGEGT. V gave up 6 bases and J gave up 2 bases; unmatched junction bases: 9. The CDR3 DNA is TGTGCCAGCAGGCCAGAGACAGGGGTTACCAAAAACATTCAGTACTTC. Translated: CASRPETGVTKNIQYF.

This clonotype occurred many times. The J gene is TRBJ1-1, the V gene TRBV5-1; TRBD1 might be the D (5 bases). Trimming shortened V by 1 base and J by 4 bases, and 11 bases separated the two germline ends. CDR1 SGHRS and CDR2 YFSETQ come from the germline V gene. The CDR3 extends over 14 amino acids. CDR3 loop: CASSLRTGGTEAFF. CDR3 DNA sequence: TGCGCCAGCAGCTTGCGCACCGGGGGCACTGAAGCTTTCTTT. The full variable domain, completed using reference TRBV5-1 and TRBJ1-1, is KAGVTQTPRYLIKTRGQQVTLSCSPISGHRSVSWYQQTPGQGLQFLFEYFSETQRNKGNFPGRFSGRQFSNSRSEMNVSTLELGDSALYLCASSLRTGGTEAFFGQGTRLTVV.

There are many counts of this clonotype. The chain is built from TRBV4-3 and TRBJ1-1, with 7 positions matching TRBD1. Germline loops: CDR1 LGHNA, CDR2 YSLEER. The V gene end was trimmed by 0 bases and the J gene end by 4 bases; junction bases not matched to a gene: 8. This CDR3 has 16 residues. This CDR3 is CASSQEIDRVSTEAFF. In DNA, the CDR3 is TGCGCCAGCAGCCAAGAGATTGACAGGGTGAGCACTGAAGCTTTCTTT.

This clonotype was seen a few times. The gene calls are TRBV7-2 and TRBJ2-3; TRBD1 might be the D (7 bases). Trimming removed 5 bases from V and 0 bases from J, with 15 bases in between. The germline gives CDR1 SGHTA, CDR2 FQGNSA. The CDR3 is 16 residues long. CDR3 DNA: TGTGCCAGCAGCGGCAGGGGGGCACCTAGCACAGATACGCAGTATTTT. Translated: CASSGRGAPSTDTQYF.

Only a few counts were recorded for this clonotype. This rearrangement joins TRBV18 to TRBJ2-7; weak D call: TRBD1 (6 bases). The length of the CDR3 is 12 residues. Germline-derived CDR1 and CDR2 are KGHSH and LQKENI. V was shortened by 3 bases and J by 6 bases, with 9 bases between the two germline ends. The CDR3 loop reads CASSPQGIEQYF. CDR3 DNA sequence: TGTGCCAGCTCACCTCAGGGGATCGAGCAGTACTTC.

There are a few counts of this clonotype. This rearrangement joins TRBV24-1 to TRBJ2-5, with no clear D. V was trimmed by 2 bases and J by 2 bases, leaving 8 bases between them. The CDR3 consists of 14 residues. Germline CDR1 KGHDR, CDR2 SFDVKD. CDR3 nucleotides: TGTGCCACCAGTGATTCGGCTAAGCAAGAGACCCAGTACTTC. Protein product: CATSDSAKQETQYF.

Many counts were recorded for this clonotype. V and J are TRBV20-1 and TRBJ1-6; possible D gene TRBD1, 6 bases. The CDR3 runs to 16 residues. Germline-derived CDR1 and CDR2 are DFQATT and SNEGSKA (reference sequence). V was trimmed by 3 bases and J by 5 bases, leaving 17 bases between them. Here the CDR3 reads CSASVTTGQNNSPLHF. CDR3 nucleotide sequence: TGCAGTGCTAGCGTTACTACGGGACAAAATAATTCACCCCTCCACTTT.

This clonotype was seen a few times. The chain recombines TRBV6-2 or TRBV6-3 with TRBJ2-1; no firm D call. The CDR3 is made up of 15 amino acids. Germline values: CDR1 MNHEY, CDR2 SVGEGT. V shed 0 bases and J shed 5 bases, with 11 bases lying between them. CDR3 sequence: CASSYSLQINNEQFF. Here the CDR3 DNA reads TGTGCCAGCAGTTACTCGCTACAGATTAACAATGAGCAGTTCTTC.

The sample holds a few counts of this clonotype. V and J are TRBV5-1 and TRBJ2-1, with 14 bases fitting TRBD2. Unmatched junction bases numbered 14, after V lost 0 bases and J lost 6 bases. The germline gives CDR1 SGHRS, CDR2 YFSETQ. CDR3 size: 20 residues. The CDR3 loop is CASSLALAGTSGGSLNEQFF. The DNA for the CDR3 is TGCGCCAGCAGCTTGGCGCTAGCTGGGACTAGCGGGGGTTCTCTCAATGAGCAGTTCTTC.

The V gene is TRBV6-1, the J gene TRBJ2-2; 9 nucleotides align to TRBD2. This CDR3 is 14 amino acids long. Trimming removed 6 bases from V and 9 bases from J; junction bases left unmatched: 8. CDR1 and CDR2 (germline): MNHNS, SASEGT. CDR3 in amino acids: CASRREREVWELFF. CDR3 in DNA: TGTGCCAGCAGACGCGAGCGGGAGGTCTGGGAGCTGTTTTTT.

This clonotype was seen many times. The rearrangement joins TRBV6-2 or TRBV6-3 to TRBJ2-1; D perhaps matches TRBD1 (6 bases). CDR3 length equals 16 residues. Trimming stripped 6 bases from V and 4 bases from J, with 19 bases between. The germline V gene encodes CDR1 MNHEY and CDR2 SVGEGT. The CDR3 coding sequence is TGTGCCAGCAGGCGACAAACCGGGACATCTTACAATGAGCAGTTCTTC. This translates into CASRRQTGTSYNEQFF.

The CDR3 DNA sequence: TGCGCCAGCAGCTTGGCGGGACAGCTATACGAGCAGTACTTC. Its translation is CASSLAGQLYEQYF. The V gene is TRBV5-1, the J gene TRBJ2-7; 7 bases are a match to TRBD1. CDR1 and CDR2 from the germline V gene are SGHRS and YFSETQ. V lost 0 bases, J lost 4 bases, and 4 bases stayed unmatched. This CDR3 has 14 residues.

This clonotype was recorded a few times. The chain recombines TRBV28 with TRBJ2-5; a possible D gene is TRBD2 (5 bases). V lost 1 base to trimming and J lost 2 bases, with 11 bases between them. Germline V gives CDR1 MDHEN, CDR2 SYDVKM. This CDR3 has 15 amino acids. Here the CDR3 reads CASSLFRGSQETQYF. DNA for the CDR3: TGTGCCAGCAGTTTATTCCGGGGTTCACAAGAGACCCAGTACTTC.

This clonotype was recorded many times. The chain carries TRBV7-8 and TRBJ1-3; D ambiguous. Germline CDR1 reads SGHVS; CDR2 reads FQNEAQ. V was pared by 5 bases and J by 0 bases, with 8 bases between. The CDR3 extends over 14 amino acids. CDR3 loop: CASSRPSSGNTIYF. CDR3 DNA sequence: TGTGCCAGCAGCCGACCTTCCTCTGGAAACACCATATATTTT.

The V gene is TRBV20-1, the J gene TRBJ1-6; 9 bases fit TRBD1. The trim removed 0 bases at V and 11 bases at J, leaving 5 bases unmatched. This CDR3 has 14 amino acids. Germline V gene data show CDR1 as DFQATT and CDR2 as SNEGSKA (reference sequence). CDR3 bases: TGCAGTGCTAGAGAACAGACAGGGGGGACACCCCTCCACTTT. This codes for CSAREQTGGTPLHF.